This entry features one T cell receptor (beta chain) sequence. The same CDR3 also results from other DNA sequences found in this sample. The sample's treatment: oral pan-JAK inhibitor, 5-10 mg twice daily. Obtained from alopecia areata patients were lesional scalp punch biopsies along with peripheral blood. cDNA reverse transcribed from extracted RNA served as the sequencing template. Clones were read by immunoSEQ multiplex PCR, and TCRdb kept only the in-frame ones, dropping some. There are some 180,000 clones in the sample; about 48% occur only once, and 10% to 12% lies in the top ten. Per germline, CDR1 MNHEY and CDR2 SVGAGI. This CDR3 has 13 residues. Trimming removed 2 bases at V and 2 bases at J, with 1 base between. This specimen belongs to a study of CD8+ T cells in alopecia areata.

This specimen consisted of CD8+ T cells sorted from blood, obtained at week 24, from a patient treated with tofacitinib. The chain recombines TRBV6-5 with TRBJ2-6; no reliable D call. The TCR originated in a human donor with alopecia areata. The chain's CDR3 is CASSYAGANVLTF. The CDR3, as DNA: TGTGCCAGCAGTTACGCTGGGGCCAACGTCCTGACTTTC.